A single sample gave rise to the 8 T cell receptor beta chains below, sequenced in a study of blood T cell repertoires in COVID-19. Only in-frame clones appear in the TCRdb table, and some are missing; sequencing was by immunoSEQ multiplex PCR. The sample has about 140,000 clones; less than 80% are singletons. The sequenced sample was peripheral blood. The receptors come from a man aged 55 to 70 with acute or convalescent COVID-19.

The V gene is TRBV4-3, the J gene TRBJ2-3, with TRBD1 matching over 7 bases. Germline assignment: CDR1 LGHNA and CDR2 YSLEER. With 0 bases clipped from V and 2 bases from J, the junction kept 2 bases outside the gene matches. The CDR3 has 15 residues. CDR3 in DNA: TGCGCCAGCAGCCAAGAAGGGACAGCCACAGATACGCAGTATTTT. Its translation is CASSQEGTATDTQYF.

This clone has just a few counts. This CDR3 reads CASSSSMTAPNYGYTF. The CDR3 coding sequence is TGTGCCAGCAGCTCGAGCATGACAGCACCTAACTATGGCTACACCTTC. The rearrangement uses TRBV4-2 and TRBJ1-2; perhaps TRBD1 as D (5 bases). V lost 5 bases, J lost 0 bases, and 16 bases lay in between. The length of the CDR3 is 16 residues. Germline lookup yields CDR1 LGHNA and CDR2 YNFKEQ.

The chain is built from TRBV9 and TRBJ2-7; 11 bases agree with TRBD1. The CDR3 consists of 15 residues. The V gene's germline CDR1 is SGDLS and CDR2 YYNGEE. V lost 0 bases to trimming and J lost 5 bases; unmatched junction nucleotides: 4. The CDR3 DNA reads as TGTGCCAGCAGCGTAGCCCCGGGACAGGGGGACGAGCAGTACTTC. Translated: CASSVAPGQGDEQYF.

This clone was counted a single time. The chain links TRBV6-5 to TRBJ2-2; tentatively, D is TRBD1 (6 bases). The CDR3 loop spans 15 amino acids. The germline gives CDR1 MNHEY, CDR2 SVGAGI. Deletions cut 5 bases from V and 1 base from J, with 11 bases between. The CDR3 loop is CASSNQQGNTGELFF. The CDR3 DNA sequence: TGTGCCAGCAGTAACCAACAGGGGAACACCGGGGAGCTGTTTTTT.

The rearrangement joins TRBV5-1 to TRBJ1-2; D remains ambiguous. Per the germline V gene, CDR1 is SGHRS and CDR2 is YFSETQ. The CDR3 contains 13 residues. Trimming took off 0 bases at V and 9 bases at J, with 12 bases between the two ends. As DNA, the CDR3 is TGCGCCAGCAGCTTGGAACAGCTCGGCAGCTACACCTTC. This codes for CASSLEQLGSYTF.

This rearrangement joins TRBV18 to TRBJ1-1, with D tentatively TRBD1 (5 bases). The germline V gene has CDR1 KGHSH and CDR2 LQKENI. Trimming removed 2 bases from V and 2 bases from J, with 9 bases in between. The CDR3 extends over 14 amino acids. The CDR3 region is CASSPSRANTEAFF. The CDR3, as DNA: TGTGCCAGCTCACCAAGCAGGGCAAACACTGAAGCTTTCTTT.

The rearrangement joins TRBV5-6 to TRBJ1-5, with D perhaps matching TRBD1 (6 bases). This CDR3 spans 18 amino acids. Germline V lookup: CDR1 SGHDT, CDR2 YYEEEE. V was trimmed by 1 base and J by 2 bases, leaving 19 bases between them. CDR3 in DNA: TGTGCCAGCAGCTTGTCGAGGGGTCGGGCAGGGGGCAATCAGCCCCAGCATTTT. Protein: CASSLSRGRAGGNQPQHF.

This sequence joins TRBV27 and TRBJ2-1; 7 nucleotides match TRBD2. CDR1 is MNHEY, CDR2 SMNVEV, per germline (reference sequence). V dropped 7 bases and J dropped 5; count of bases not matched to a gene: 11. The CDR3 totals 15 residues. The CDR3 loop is CASTAEGGRDNEQFF. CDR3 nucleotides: TGTGCCAGCACCGCCGAGGGAGGGCGCGACAATGAGCAGTTCTTC.